The rows below give T cell receptor beta chains drawn from one sample of a study of cytomegalovirus exposure and HLA in healthy donors. Clones were read by immunoSEQ multiplex PCR, and TCRdb kept only the in-frame ones, dropping some. The sample has 150,000 to 200,000 clones; roughly 86% are singletons. The sequencing sample was made of PBMCs. The receptors originated from a man between 18 and 35 years old in good health and CMV-seropositive. Both conserved end residues are part of each CDR3. A D gene is named only where the DNA matches it firmly.

d_call,j_call,cdr3_length,v_call,cdr3_nt,cdr3_aa
TRBD2,TRBJ2-2,14,TRBV7-6,TGTGCCAGCAGCTTAACAGCGGGAGCCGGGGAGCTGTTTTTT,CASSLTAGAGELFF
NA,TRBJ1-5,15,TRBV18,TGTGCCAGCTCACCACGAGGGTTTGGCAATCAGCCCCAGCATTTT,CASSPRGFGNQPQHF
NA,TRBJ1-2,13,TRBV6-6,TGTGCCAGCAGGGTCGGGGAAAACTATGGCTACACCTTC,CASRVGENYGYTF
NA,TRBJ1-2,15,TRBV28,TGTGCCAGCAGTTTATGGCTGGGTTCCGGGAATGGCTACACCTTC,CASSLWLGSGNGYTF
TRBD1,TRBJ1-2,16,TRBV10-2,TGCGCCAGCAGAGTTTCCGGGACAGGGGATAACTATGGCTACACCTTC,CASRVSGTGDNYGYTF
NA,TRBJ2-5,15,TRBV2,TGTGCCAGCAGTGTGGAGGGGGCTCAATGGGAGACCCAGTACTTC,CASSVEGAQWETQYF
NA,TRBJ1-2,14,TRBV7-2,TGTGCCAGCAGCTCGACTTCAGGGAACTATGGCTACACCTTC,CASSSTSGNYGYTF
NA,TRBJ2-7,14,TRBV5-6,TGTGCCAGCAGCTTCATGACTAGTCTCCACGAGCAGTACTTC,CASSFMTSLHEQYF
NA,TRBJ2-1,12,TRBV25-1,TGTGCCAGCAGTCGGTCTTACAATGAGCAGTTCTTC,CASSRSYNEQFF
NA,TRBJ2-7,15,TRBV5-1,TGCGCCAGCAGCGATGGCGGGGCGGTCTTCTACGAGCAGTACTTC,CASSDGGAVFYEQYF